This is a list of T cell receptor beta chains from one sample in a study of blood T cell repertoires in COVID-19. The assay was immunoSEQ multiplex PCR, and TCRdb's table has in-frame clones only and misses some. The top ten hold around 1.9% of the sample, which has about 480,000 clones, 70% to 90% seen once. Sequencing was done on a sample of PBMCs or T cells enriched from blood (not recorded which). The receptors stem from a woman in her forties who had recovered from COVID-19. CDR3s leave out the opening cysteine and the closing phenylalanine or tryptophan.

V: TRBV16; J: TRBJ2-1; CDR3: ASSQWGLNNEQF
V: TRBV3-1/TRBV3-2; J: TRBJ1-2; CDR3: ASSQGLHVMGYT
V: TRBV6-2/TRBV6-3; J: TRBJ1-1; CDR3: ASSRGYTEAF
V: TRBV6-4; J: TRBJ1-6; CDR3: ASSVDREGSPLH
V: TRBV7-2; J: TRBJ1-1; CDR3: ASSLVGMTHTEAF
V: TRBV5-1; J: TRBJ1-4; CDR3: ASRELDGAKKLF
V: TRBV5-6; J: TRBJ2-3; CDR3: ASSAMRAGGADTQY
V: TRBV18; J: TRBJ1-5; CDR3: ASSQIGQGNQPQH
V: TRBV5-1; J: TRBJ1-4; CDR3: ASSPLGGPEKLF
V: TRBV7-2; J: TRBJ2-3; CDR3: ASSLVPWTGTMGAQY
V: TRBV19; J: TRBJ1-5; CDR3: ASSIGAGTKPQH
V: TRBV27; J: TRBJ1-1; CDR3: ASSPLQVGQDEAF
V: TRBV11-2; J: TRBJ1-2; CDR3: ASSLDWVGKGRAGYGYT
V: TRBV12-5; J: TRBJ1-1; CDR3: ASGLDPGGVTHTEAF
V: TRBV25-1; J: TRBJ2-3; CDR3: ASSRLAGGADTQY
V: TRBV7-7; J: TRBJ1-1; CDR3: ASSLGPLSGANTEAF
V: TRBV18; J: TRBJ1-2; CDR3: ASSPQTNYGYT
V: TRBV11-3; J: TRBJ1-3; CDR3: ASSPFSGNTIY
V: TRBV3-1/TRBV3-2; J: TRBJ2-2; CDR3: ASSQEVGLAGTNTGELF
V: TRBV5-4; J: TRBJ2-5; CDR3: ASSLAPGQKETQY
V: TRBV30; J: TRBJ2-7; CDR3: AWTIAGSYEQY
V: TRBV19; J: TRBJ1-1; CDR3: ASNPLGANTEAF
V: TRBV5-1; J: TRBJ2-7; CDR3: ASSLDSGRQNEQY
V: TRBV7-9; J: TRBJ1-3; CDR3: ASSLAEGGAGNTIY
V: TRBV14; J: TRBJ1-2; CDR3: ASSPRTGVNYGYT
V: TRBV5-1; J: TRBJ2-1; CDR3: ASSSAWTSGSNEQF
V: TRBV7-2; J: TRBJ2-7; CDR3: ASSQLAGEWYEQY
V: TRBV11-2; J: TRBJ2-1; CDR3: ASSATGKASEQF
V: TRBV5-6; J: TRBJ1-1; CDR3: ASSLDRLLNTEAF
V: TRBV5-4; J: TRBJ2-1; CDR3: ASSPRGGAYNEQF
V: TRBV7-2; J: TRBJ2-1; CDR3: ASSQGLANNEQF
V: TRBV20-1; J: TRBJ1-3; CDR3: SARSGNTIY
V: TRBV29-1; J: TRBJ2-3; CDR3: SVEVYWDRGRLTDTQY
V: TRBV5-1; J: TRBJ2-5; CDR3: ASSLTTTRGETQY
V: TRBV5-8; J: TRBJ1-2; CDR3: ASSLGQIYGYT
V: TRBV24-1; J: TRBJ2-3; CDR3: ATGQEVTDTQY
V: TRBV11-2; J: TRBJ2-5; CDR3: ASSLGGLQETQY
V: TRBV7-9; J: TRBJ2-2; CDR3: ASSLQGTGELF
V: TRBV5-1; J: TRBJ2-7; CDR3: ASRPRGEHYEQY
V: TRBV29-1; J: TRBJ2-7; CDR3: SVGSQAAYEQY
V: TRBV27; J: TRBJ1-6; CDR3: ASSSDRGSSPLH
V: TRBV11-2; J: TRBJ2-7; CDR3: ASSLGGTGVFEQY
V: TRBV24-1; J: TRBJ1-2; CDR3: ATSHPAGGIRGYT
V: TRBV14; J: TRBJ2-6; CDR3: ASKIGQGWLSGANVLT
V: TRBV3-1/TRBV3-2; J: TRBJ2-1; CDR3: ASSLLAGDNEQF
V: TRBV4-2; J: TRBJ2-2; CDR3: ASSQGRAGELF
V: TRBV9; J: TRBJ1-1; CDR3: ASAKRGYDTEAF
V: TRBV10-2; J: TRBJ1-5; CDR3: ASSGTTVSQPQH
V: TRBV6-5; J: TRBJ1-1; CDR3: ASSYSPPRNTEAF
V: TRBV7-9; J: TRBJ1-1; CDR3: ASTIEQGVNTEAF
V: TRBV5-5; J: TRBJ2-1; CDR3: ASSLYGLADNEQF
V: TRBV7-2; J: TRBJ2-7; CDR3: ASSLAYPREQY
V: TRBV4-3; J: TRBJ2-2; CDR3: ASSQDIGQSPGELF
V: TRBV5-1; J: TRBJ2-7; CDR3: ASSVGGGQTYEQY
V: TRBV19; J: TRBJ2-2; CDR3: ASREGLNTGELF
V: TRBV14; J: TRBJ1-1; CDR3: ASSSTDVLEVGTEAF